Listed below are T cell receptor beta chains from one sample, sequenced in a study of T cells in narcolepsy. Only in-frame clones appear in the TCRdb table, and some are missing; sequencing was by immunoSEQ multiplex PCR. The sample consists of about 30,000 clones, 70% to 80% of them appearing once. The sample taken for sequencing was CD45RA- memory CD4+ T cells from PBMCs. Receptors originate from a human donor with narcolepsy. Each CDR3 is given with its conserved first and last residue.

V gene	J gene	CDR3 protein
TRBV6-4	TRBJ1-1	CASSASPGNTEAFF
TRBV7-9	TRBJ1-4	CASSFDSGAKLFF
TRBV5-1	TRBJ1-4	CASSGGVGSTNEKLFF
TRBV29-1	TRBJ2-3	CSVLEGGPADTQYF
TRBV5-1	TRBJ2-3	CASSRLASSTDTQYF
TRBV5-4	TRBJ2-4	CASSLGGGLPGLAKNIQYF
TRBV5-6	TRBJ1-2	CASSLVGSNRGYTF
TRBV18	TRBJ1-1	CASSPQRTDEAFF
TRBV5-6	TRBJ1-1	CASSLKVNTEAFF
TRBV7-2	TRBJ1-1	CASSLYRDVGEAFF
TRBV7-6	TRBJ1-1	CASSLDRGGQAFF
TRBV6-1	TRBJ2-7	CASSERTESYEQYF
TRBV30	TRBJ2-1	CAWSVGASGSYNEQFF
TRBV10-3	TRBJ1-2	CAISGTGGGSYTF
TRBV10-2	TRBJ2-5	CASLGGRMQETQYF
TRBV11-2	TRBJ1-1	CASSPRQAPGLVEAFF
TRBV9	NA	CASSVAGVGTYEQYF
TRBV11-3	TRBJ2-1	CASSLGRNQNEQFF
TRBV7-8	TRBJ2-3	CASSLSARWETDTQYF
TRBV5-4	TRBJ2-5	CASSLPGAQETQYF
TRBV7-2	TRBJ2-2	CASSTQNTGELFF
TRBV29-1	TRBJ1-2	CSVGLPGTSLIQYGYTF
TRBV5-1	TRBJ1-4	CASSGREKKLFF
TRBV11-2	TRBJ2-2	CASSSPGSGIGGELFF
TRBV28	TRBJ1-4	CASSSNRVGIEKLFF
TRBV7-2	TRBJ1-5	CASSLGAGYSNQPQHF
TRBV6-6	TRBJ2-7	CASSQGGTYEQYF
TRBV6-5	TRBJ1-1	CASSYGKDRNTEAFF
TRBV14	TRBJ1-1	CASSPTVPNTEAFF
TRBV10-3	TRBJ2-1	CAISVTGGDNEQFF
TRBV4-3	TRBJ2-6	CASSQVLGTGSGANVLTF
TRBV7-9	TRBJ2-3	CASIAPGVRTDTQYF
TRBV15	TRBJ2-7	CATSKLGQQEQYF
TRBV7-2	TRBJ2-3	CASSPPRQGSTDTQYF
TRBV2	TRBJ2-1	CASIGQAAGNEQFF
TRBV5-1	TRBJ2-5	CASSRRQGYQETQYF
TRBV6-1	TRBJ1-3	CASSEALGTSGISGNTIYF
TRBV11-1	TRBJ2-1	CASSLRTSGYNEQFF
TRBV7-9	TRBJ2-7	CASSRTGTSSGQYF
TRBV10-3	TRBJ2-7	CAISESGQSYEQYF
TRBV16	TRBJ1-2	CASSQGKALYGYTF
TRBV5-4	TRBJ2-7	CASSLAGGDEQYF
TRBV11-3	TRBJ2-3	CASSLKVSLRDRTRLDTQYF
TRBV6-5	TRBJ1-2	CASSDGTGTYGYTF
TRBV28	TRBJ2-7	CASLRDSYEQYF
TRBV7-2	TRBJ2-7	CASSSQAGDSYEQYF
TRBV14	TRBJ1-2	CASSQALLTGGSGYTF
TRBV4-3	TRBJ2-3	CASSLVGGGSGDTQYF
TRBV27	TRBJ2-1	CASSLTWDHSYNEQFF
TRBV14	TRBJ2-5	CASSQDRVETQYF
TRBV7-6	TRBJ1-1	CASSQLDGTEAFF
TRBV6-9	TRBJ2-7	CASSYSSEQYF
TRBV9	TRBJ1-2	CASSVERNYGYTF
TRBV28	TRBJ2-1	CASSGGKGLRLAEQFF
TRBV11-2	TRBJ2-3	CASSFSEGGVTDTQYF
TRBV6-6	TRBJ2-5	CASRTTRAGGPETQYF
TRBV10-3	TRBJ1-1	CAIRGGAQNTEAFF
TRBV5-6	TRBJ1-4	CASSLGRGPRTTNEKLFF